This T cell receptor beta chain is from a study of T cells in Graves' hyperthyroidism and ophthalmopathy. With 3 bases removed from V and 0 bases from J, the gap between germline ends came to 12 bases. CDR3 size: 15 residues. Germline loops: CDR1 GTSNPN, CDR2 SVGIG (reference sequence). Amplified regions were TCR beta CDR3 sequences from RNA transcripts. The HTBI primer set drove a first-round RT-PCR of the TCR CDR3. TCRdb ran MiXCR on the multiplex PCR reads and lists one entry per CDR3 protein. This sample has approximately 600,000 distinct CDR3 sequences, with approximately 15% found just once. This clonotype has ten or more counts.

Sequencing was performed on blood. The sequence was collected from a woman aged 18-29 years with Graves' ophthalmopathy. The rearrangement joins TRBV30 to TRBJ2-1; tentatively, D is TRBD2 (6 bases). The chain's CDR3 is CAWRTGVSSYNEQFF. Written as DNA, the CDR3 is TGTGCCTGGAGAACGGGGGTTAGCTCCTACAATGAGCAGTTCTTC.